The source of this TCR beta chain is a study of T cell repertoires in cytomegalovirus infection. With regard to this clonotype: Its antigen is unknown.

TCRdb ran MiXCR on the reads and lists one entry per CDR3 protein. This table has roughly 500,000 distinct CDR3 sequences, 40% to 50% appearing once. Study-wide findings and caveats: The cumulative frequency of public TCR beta families identified carriers of CMV plus the relevant HLA.

CDR3 size: 18 residues. CDR1 and CDR2 (germline): MNHNS, SASEGT. V was clipped by 6 bases and J by 2 bases, with 20 bases between them. The specimen was cultured PBMCs, collected from culture after CMV antigen stimulation. This chain links TRBV6-1 with TRBJ2-6, with a tentative D call TRBD1 (5 bases). This sequence was found in a human donor in good health (CMV status not recorded). Some clones in this sample may be carry-over from other donors' samples. The CDR3 DNA follows: TGTGCCAGCAGGGAAACCATCGACAGCTGGCCTGGGGCCAACGTCCTGACTTTC. Its protein product is CASRETIDSWPGANVLTF.